These T cell receptor beta chains were read from a single sample in a study of cytomegalovirus exposure and HLA in healthy donors. Repertoires were generated with immunoSEQ multiplex PCR, while TCRdb's copy carries only in-frame clones and drops some. This table holds about 92,000 clones, roughly 80% found once. Sequencing used PBMCs. Receptors were obtained from a girl aged 2-9 years in good health and CMV-seropositive. The CDR3 runs from the conserved cysteine through the conserved F or W. A D gene is named only where the DNA matches it firmly. Only some rows state a clone size, as once, few, many or a class for expanded clones.

CDR3 DNA	CDR3 protein	D gene	V gene	clone size	J gene
TGTGCCAGCAGGGGGACTAGCGAGGGTACTCAGTACTTC	CASRGTSEGTQYF	TRBD2	TRBV2	NA	TRBJ2-4
TGTGCCAGTCGCCGGGGGGCCCCGAGCACTGAAGCTTTCTTT	CASRRGAPSTEAFF	NA	TRBV27	once	TRBJ1-1
TGCGCCAGCAGCAGCCCCGGGGGAGTGGGTGAGACCCAGTACTTC	CASSSPGGVGETQYF	NA	TRBV5-1	NA	TRBJ2-5
TGTGCCAGCAGAGGAGGGGTGGTCGACACTGAAGCTTTCTTT	CASRGGVVDTEAFF	NA	TRBV14	NA	TRBJ1-1
TGTGCCAGCAGCCATCACAGGGGAAAGCTCTACGAGCAGTACTTC	CASSHHRGKLYEQYF	TRBD1	TRBV7-2	NA	TRBJ2-7
TGTGCCTGGAGTGGACTCAGGGGCAGCACAGATACGCAGTATTTT	CAWSGLRGSTDTQYF	NA	TRBV30	NA	TRBJ2-3
TGTGCCAGCACCCGTAGGCCTAGCGGTGAAGATACGCAGTATTTT	CASTRRPSGEDTQYF	TRBD2	TRBV9	NA	TRBJ2-3
TGTGCCAGCAGGTACATTAACACTGAAGCTTTCTTT	CASRYINTEAFF	NA	TRBV28	NA	TRBJ1-1
TGCGCCAGCAGCGATATAGCGGGAAGCTCCTACGAGCAGTACTTC	CASSDIAGSSYEQYF	TRBD2	TRBV5-1	NA	TRBJ2-7
TGCAACCAGGTTCATACCCGGGACAGGGAGGTCGGGACCCAGTACTTC	CNQVHTRDREVGTQYF	TRBD1	TRBV27	NA	TRBJ2-5
TGTGCCTGGAGTCCGGGACTAGCGGGTCTTATCTCCTACGAGCAGTACTTC	CAWSPGLAGLISYEQYF	TRBD2	TRBV30	NA	TRBJ2-7
TGTGCCAGCAGCCGTAACTATTTAGAGACCCAGTACTTC	CASSRNYLETQYF	NA	TRBV11-3	NA	TRBJ2-5
TGTGCCAGCAGCCGGCGGGACGTCGCCTACGAGCAGTACTTC	CASSRRDVAYEQYF	NA	TRBV7-2	once	TRBJ2-7
TGTGCCAGTAGCTACAGGGTTAATGAAAAACTGTTTTTT	CASSYRVNEKLFF	NA	TRBV19	NA	TRBJ1-4
TGTGCCTGGAGTTTCCCGTCAGGGGTGCGTAATTCACCCCTCCACTTT	CAWSFPSGVRNSPLHF	NA	TRBV30	NA	TRBJ1-6
TGTGCCAGCAGCGCCAGCAGGCAGGCTCGTGAGCAGTTCTTC	CASSASRQAREQFF	NA	TRBV9	NA	TRBJ2-1
TGTGCCAGCAGTTTATGGGTTAGCGGATCCTACGAGCAGTACTTC	CASSLWVSGSYEQYF	NA	TRBV28	NA	TRBJ2-7
TGTGCCAGCACCGTCACAGATACGCAGTATTTT	CASTVTDTQYF	NA	TRBV2	NA	TRBJ2-3
TGCAGCGTTGAGTTGTACCAGGCGGGTACGCAGTATTTT	CSVELYQAGTQYF	NA	TRBV29-1	few	TRBJ2-3
TGTGCCAGCAAGAGCAGGGGGCAAATTGGGAATGAGCAGTTCTTC	CASKSRGQIGNEQFF	TRBD1	TRBV2	NA	TRBJ2-1
TGTGCCTGGGTCCCGACAGGGGCCTTCTATGGCTACACCTTC	CAWVPTGAFYGYTF	TRBD1	TRBV30	once	TRBJ1-2
TGTGCCAGTAGTATTATCGGAGAGTGGTCTGGAAACACCATATATTTT	CASSIIGEWSGNTIYF	NA	TRBV19	once	TRBJ1-3
TGTGCCAGCAGTTTATTGGGACAGGCCAACACTGAAGCTTTCTTT	CASSLLGQANTEAFF	TRBD1	TRBV27	NA	TRBJ1-1
TGTGCCAGTACTGGGACAGGGGATACTAACTATGGCTACACCTTC	CASTGTGDTNYGYTF	TRBD1	TRBV19	once	TRBJ1-2
TGTGCCACCAGCAGATCATTTCAGGGGGCCGGGACTGAAGCTTTCTTT	CATSRSFQGAGTEAFF	TRBD1	TRBV15	NA	TRBJ1-1
TGTGCCAGCAGCCCCAGGGTCTCCTACGAGCAGTACTTC	CASSPRVSYEQYF	NA	TRBV28	NA	TRBJ2-7
TGTGCCAGCAGCTATGGGACAGTAGTCAATCAGCCCCAGCATTTT	CASSYGTVVNQPQHF	TRBD1	TRBV7-9	NA	TRBJ1-5
TGTGCCAGCAGTTCCGAAGGACAGGGGGCGAACTATGGCTACACCTTC	CASSSEGQGANYGYTF	TRBD1	TRBV28	NA	TRBJ1-2
TGCGCCAGCAGCTTGGCCTTGAAGGGGGCGGGATCCACTGAAGCTTTCTTT	CASSLALKGAGSTEAFF	TRBD1	TRBV5-1	NA	TRBJ1-1
TGCAGCGCTGGACAGCTGAACACTGAAGCTTTCTTT	CSAGQLNTEAFF	NA	TRBV29-1	few	TRBJ1-1
TGTGCCAGCAGCCATCTAGCGGGATATGACAATGAGCAGTTCTTC	CASSHLAGYDNEQFF	TRBD2	TRBV28	NA	TRBJ2-1
TGTGCCTGGAACACCCCCGGACACCGATTAGAGCAGTACTTC	CAWNTPGHRLEQYF	NA	TRBV30	once	TRBJ2-7
TGTGCCACCAGCTCCCGGGCCCACCGCGAGGGTTACGAGCAGTACTTC	CATSSRAHREGYEQYF	NA	TRBV15	NA	TRBJ2-7
TGTGCCAGCTCACCCGCGGGGAGGACTGAAGCTTTCTTT	CASSPAGRTEAFF	NA	TRBV18	once	TRBJ1-1
TGTGCCAGCAGTTACGGGGGCAGTAGCAATCAGCCCCAGCATTTT	CASSYGGSSNQPQHF	NA	TRBV6-5	NA	TRBJ1-5
TGCGCCAGCACCGGGTCCTTAGGGGAGGGCCTTTTCAATGAGCAGTTCTTC	CASTGSLGEGLFNEQFF	TRBD2	TRBV4-1	NA	TRBJ2-1
TGTGCCAGCTCAAACATTGGGTTAGGACAGACTTCCTACGAGCAGTACTTC	CASSNIGLGQTSYEQYF	NA	TRBV18	NA	TRBJ2-7
TGTGCCAGCAGCCACGACAGGGTAGAGACCCAGTACTTC	CASSHDRVETQYF	TRBD1	TRBV5-6	NA	TRBJ2-5
TGTGCCAGCAGTTACGGAGGGGAGGCCTACAATGAGCAGTTCTTC	CASSYGGEAYNEQFF	NA	TRBV6-5	once	TRBJ2-1
TGTGCCAGCAGGGTGGGGCAGAGTCCTTATGGCTACACCTTC	CASRVGQSPYGYTF	NA	TRBV28	NA	TRBJ1-2
TGTGCCAGTCTTAGCGAGTACACAGATACGCAGTATTTT	CASLSEYTDTQYF	NA	TRBV28	NA	TRBJ2-3
TGTGCCTGGAGTCTGGCGGGTAACGATGAGCAGTTCTTC	CAWSLAGNDEQFF	NA	TRBV30	NA	TRBJ2-1
TGTGCCTGTCCGACAGGGAGAGGGGAAAAACTGTTTTTT	CACPTGRGEKLFF	TRBD1	TRBV30	NA	TRBJ1-4
TGTGCCAGCAGTTTAGACAGGGCGGCTGGAAACACCATATATTTT	CASSLDRAAGNTIYF	TRBD1	TRBV27	NA	TRBJ1-3
TGCAGCGTTGAACACAGGGGGGAACCCTATGGCTACACCTTC	CSVEHRGEPYGYTF	TRBD1	TRBV29-1	NA	TRBJ1-2